This T cell receptor (beta chain) was captured in a study of blood T cell repertoires in COVID-19. Comment on this clone: Additional DNA sequences in this sample encode the identical CDR3.

Using immunoSEQ multiplex PCR, the repertoire was profiled, and TCRdb retains in-frame clones only, with some absent. This repertoire shows about 220,000 clones, about four fifths found once; its top ten account for about 3.4%. The CDR3 loop spans 12 amino acids. The germline V and J ends were trimmed by 4 bases and 4 bases, with 8 bases remaining between them. Germline assignment: CDR1 SEHNR and CDR2 FQNEAQ (reference sequence). Across about 22 US areas, participants ranged in age from about 18 to 89 years. Sample: PBMCs or T cells enriched from blood (not recorded which). The TCR originated in an older woman who had recovered from COVID-19. J is TRBJ2-7 and V is TRBV7-9, with a weak D call TRBD1 (5 bases). The CDR3 here is CASSSQGYEQYF. The CDR3 nucleotides are TGTGCCAGCAGCTCCCAGGGTTACGAGCAGTACTTC.